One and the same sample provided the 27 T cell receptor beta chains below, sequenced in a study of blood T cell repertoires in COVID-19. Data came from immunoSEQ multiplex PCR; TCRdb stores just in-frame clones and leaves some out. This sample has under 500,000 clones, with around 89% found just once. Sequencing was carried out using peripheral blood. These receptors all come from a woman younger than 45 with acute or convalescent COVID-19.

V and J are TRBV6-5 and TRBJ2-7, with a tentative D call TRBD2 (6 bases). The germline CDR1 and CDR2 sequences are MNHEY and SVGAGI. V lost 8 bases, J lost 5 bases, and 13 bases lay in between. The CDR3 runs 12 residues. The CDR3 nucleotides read TGTGCCAGCCCGGGGGTTTACGACGAGCAGTACTTC. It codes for CASPGVYDEQYF.

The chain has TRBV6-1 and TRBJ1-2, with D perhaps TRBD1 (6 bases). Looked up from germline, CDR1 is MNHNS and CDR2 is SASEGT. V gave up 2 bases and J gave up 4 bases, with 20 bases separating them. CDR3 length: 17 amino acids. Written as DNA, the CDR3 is TGTGCCAGCAGTGAAATTGTATCGGGCAGGGGAACCTATGGCTACACCTTC. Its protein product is CASSEIVSGRGTYGYTF.

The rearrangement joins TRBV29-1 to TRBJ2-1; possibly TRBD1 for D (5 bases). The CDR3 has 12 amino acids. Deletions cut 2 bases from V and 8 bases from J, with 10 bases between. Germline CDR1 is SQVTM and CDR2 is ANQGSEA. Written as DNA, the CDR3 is TGCAGCGTTGAAAGGGGTTGGGATGAGCAGTTCTTC. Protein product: CSVERGWDEQFF.

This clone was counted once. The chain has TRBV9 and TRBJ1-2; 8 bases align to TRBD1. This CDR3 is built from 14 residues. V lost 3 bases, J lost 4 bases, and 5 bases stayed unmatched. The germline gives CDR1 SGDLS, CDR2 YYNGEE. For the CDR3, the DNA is TGTGCCAGCAGCGCCGGACAGGGTCCCTATGGCTACACCTTC. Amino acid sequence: CASSAGQGPYGYTF.

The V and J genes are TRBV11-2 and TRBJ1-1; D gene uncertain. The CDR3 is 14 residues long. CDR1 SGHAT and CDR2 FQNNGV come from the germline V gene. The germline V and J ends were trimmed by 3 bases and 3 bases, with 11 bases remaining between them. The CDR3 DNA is TGTGCCAGCAGCTTCGCCTATATGGACACTGAAGCTTTCTTT. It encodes CASSFAYMDTEAFF.

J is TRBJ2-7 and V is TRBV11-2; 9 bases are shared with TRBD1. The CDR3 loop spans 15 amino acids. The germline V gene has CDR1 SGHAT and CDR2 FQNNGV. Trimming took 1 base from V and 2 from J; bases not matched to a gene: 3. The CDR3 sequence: CASSLAGQGPYEQYF. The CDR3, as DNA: TGTGCCAGCAGCTTAGCGGGACAGGGTCCCTACGAGCAGTACTTC.

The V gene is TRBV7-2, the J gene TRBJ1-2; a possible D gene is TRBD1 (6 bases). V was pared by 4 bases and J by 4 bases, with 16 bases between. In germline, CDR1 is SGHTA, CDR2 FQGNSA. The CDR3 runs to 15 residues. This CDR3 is CASSSTGSAAYGYTF. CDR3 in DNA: TGTGCCAGCAGCTCTACAGGGAGTGCGGCCTATGGCTACACCTTC.

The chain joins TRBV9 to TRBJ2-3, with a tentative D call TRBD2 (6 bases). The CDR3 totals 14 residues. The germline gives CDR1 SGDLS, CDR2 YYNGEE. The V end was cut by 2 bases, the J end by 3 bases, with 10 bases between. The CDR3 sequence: CASSVYSGTDTQYF. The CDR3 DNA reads TGTGCCAGCAGCGTGTACAGCGGGACAGATACGCAGTATTTT.

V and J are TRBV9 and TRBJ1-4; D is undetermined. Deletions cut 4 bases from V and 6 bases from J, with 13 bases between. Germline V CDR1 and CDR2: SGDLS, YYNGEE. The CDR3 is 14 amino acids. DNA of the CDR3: TGTGCCAGCAGCCCCCCGAGCGGGGATGAAAAACTGTTTTTT. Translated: CASSPPSGDEKLFF.

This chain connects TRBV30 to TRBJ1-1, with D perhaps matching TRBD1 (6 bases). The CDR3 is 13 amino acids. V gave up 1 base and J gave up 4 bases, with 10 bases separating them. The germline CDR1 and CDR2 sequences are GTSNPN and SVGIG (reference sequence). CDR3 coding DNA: TGTGCCTGGAGTGGCACCAGGGGCACTGAAGCTTTCTTT. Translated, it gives CAWSGTRGTEAFF.

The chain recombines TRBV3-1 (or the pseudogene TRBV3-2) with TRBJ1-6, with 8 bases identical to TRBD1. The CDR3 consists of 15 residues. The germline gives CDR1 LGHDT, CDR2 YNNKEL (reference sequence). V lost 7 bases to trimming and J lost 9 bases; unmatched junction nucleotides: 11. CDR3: CASTLTGTGGSPLHF. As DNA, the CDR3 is TGTGCCAGCACCTTAACCGGGACAGGTGGTTCACCCCTCCACTTT.

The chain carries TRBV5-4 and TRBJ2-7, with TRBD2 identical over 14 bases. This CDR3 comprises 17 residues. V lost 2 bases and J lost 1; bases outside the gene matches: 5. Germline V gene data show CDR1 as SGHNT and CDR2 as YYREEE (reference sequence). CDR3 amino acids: CASSFRLAGGPSYEQYF. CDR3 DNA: TGTGCCAGCAGCTTTCGACTAGCGGGGGGGCCGTCCTACGAGCAGTACTTC.

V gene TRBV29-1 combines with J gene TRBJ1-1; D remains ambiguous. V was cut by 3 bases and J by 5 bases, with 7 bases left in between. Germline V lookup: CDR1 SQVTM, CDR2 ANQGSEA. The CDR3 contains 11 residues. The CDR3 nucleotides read TGCAGCGTTGAGTGGCTGACTGAAGCTTTCTTT. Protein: CSVEWLTEAFF.

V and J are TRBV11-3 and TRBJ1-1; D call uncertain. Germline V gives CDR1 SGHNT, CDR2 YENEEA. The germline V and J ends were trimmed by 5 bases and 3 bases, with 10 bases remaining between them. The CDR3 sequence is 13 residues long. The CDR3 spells CASSPSADTEAFF. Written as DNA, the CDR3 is TGTGCCAGCAGCCCAAGTGCGGACACTGAAGCTTTCTTT.

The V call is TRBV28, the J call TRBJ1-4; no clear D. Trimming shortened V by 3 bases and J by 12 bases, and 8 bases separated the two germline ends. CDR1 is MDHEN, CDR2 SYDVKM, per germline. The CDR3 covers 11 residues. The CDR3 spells CASSFGQELFF. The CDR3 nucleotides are TGTGCCAGCAGTTTTGGGCAGGAACTGTTTTTT.

The CDR3 DNA is TGTGCCAGCAGCTCCCCGACTAGCGGGGGCACAGATACGCAGTATTTT. Its translation is CASSSPTSGGTDTQYF. The rearrangement uses TRBV9 and TRBJ2-3, with TRBD2 matching over 11 bases. V dropped 4 bases and J dropped 1; count of bases not matched to a gene: 5. CDR1 is SGDLS and CDR2 is YYNGEE in the germline V gene. CDR3 size: 16 residues.

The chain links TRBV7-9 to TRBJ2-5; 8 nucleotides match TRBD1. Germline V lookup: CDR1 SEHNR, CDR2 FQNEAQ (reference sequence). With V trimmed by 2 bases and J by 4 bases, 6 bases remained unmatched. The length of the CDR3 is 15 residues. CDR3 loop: CASSLPGQGGETQYF. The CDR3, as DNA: TGTGCCAGCAGCTTACCAGGACAGGGAGGAGAGACCCAGTACTTC.

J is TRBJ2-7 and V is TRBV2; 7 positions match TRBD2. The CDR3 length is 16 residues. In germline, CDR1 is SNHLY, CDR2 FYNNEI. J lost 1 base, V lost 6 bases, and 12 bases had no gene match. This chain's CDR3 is CASRRRGGVSSYEQYF. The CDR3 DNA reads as TGTGCCAGCAGGAGGAGGGGAGGGGTGTCATCCTACGAGCAGTACTTC. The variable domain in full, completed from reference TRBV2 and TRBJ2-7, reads EPEVTQTPSHQVTQMGQEVILRCVPISNHLYFYWYRQILGQKVEFLVSFYNNEISEKSEIFDDQFSVERPDGSNFTLKIRSTKLEDSAMYFCASRRRGGVSSYEQYFGPGTRLTVT.

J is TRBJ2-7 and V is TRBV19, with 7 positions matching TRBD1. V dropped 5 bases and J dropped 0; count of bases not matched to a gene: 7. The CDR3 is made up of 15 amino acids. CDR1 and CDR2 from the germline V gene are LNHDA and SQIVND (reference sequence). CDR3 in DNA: TGTGCCAGTAGTCAAAAAGGGGACAGCTCCTACGAGCAGTACTTC. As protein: CASSQKGDSSYEQYF.

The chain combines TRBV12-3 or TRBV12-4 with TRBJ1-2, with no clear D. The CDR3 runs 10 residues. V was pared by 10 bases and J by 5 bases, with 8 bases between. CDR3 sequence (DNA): TGTGCCACCAGCCTTTATGGCTACACCTTC. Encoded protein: CATSLYGYTF.

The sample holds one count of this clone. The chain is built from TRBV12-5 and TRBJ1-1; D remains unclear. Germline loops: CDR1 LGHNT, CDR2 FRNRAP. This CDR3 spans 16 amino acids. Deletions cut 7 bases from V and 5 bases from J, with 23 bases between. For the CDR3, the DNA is TGTGCTAGTGTTCTTACCACACACCCAGAAGAAACTGAAGCTTTCTTT. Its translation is CASVLTTHPEETEAFF.

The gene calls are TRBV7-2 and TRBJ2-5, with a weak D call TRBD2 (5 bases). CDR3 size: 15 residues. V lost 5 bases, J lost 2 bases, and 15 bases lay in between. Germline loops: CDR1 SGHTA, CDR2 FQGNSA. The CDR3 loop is CASSPRTALQETQYF. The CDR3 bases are TGTGCCAGCAGCCCCCGGACTGCCCTTCAAGAGACCCAGTACTTC. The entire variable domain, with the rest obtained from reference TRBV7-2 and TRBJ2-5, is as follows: GAGVSQSPSNKVTEKGKDVELRCDPISGHTALYWYRQSLGQGLEFLIYFQGNSAPDKSGLPSDRFSAERTGGSVSTLTIQRTQQEDSAVYLCASSPRTALQETQYFGPGTRLLVL.

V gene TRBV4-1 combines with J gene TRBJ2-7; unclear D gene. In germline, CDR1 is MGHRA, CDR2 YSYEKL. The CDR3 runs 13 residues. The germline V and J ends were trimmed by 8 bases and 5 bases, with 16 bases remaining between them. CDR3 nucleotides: TGCGCCAGCTCCCTGACACTTCAGGACGAGCAGTACTTC. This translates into CASSLTLQDEQYF.

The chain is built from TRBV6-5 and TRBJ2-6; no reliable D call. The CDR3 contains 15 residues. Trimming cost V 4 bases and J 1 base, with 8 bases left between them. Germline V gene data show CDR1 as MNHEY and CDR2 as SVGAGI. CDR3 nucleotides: TGTGCCAGCAGTTTTGGCTCTTCTGGGGCCAACGTCCTGACTTTC. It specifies CASSFGSSGANVLTF.

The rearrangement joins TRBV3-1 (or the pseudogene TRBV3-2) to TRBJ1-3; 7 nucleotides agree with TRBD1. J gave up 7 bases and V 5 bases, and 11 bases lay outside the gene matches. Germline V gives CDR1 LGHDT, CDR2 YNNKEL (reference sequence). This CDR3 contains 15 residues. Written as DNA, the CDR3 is TGTGCCAGCAGCTCAAGCCGAGGGGGCGCCAACACCATATATTTT. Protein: CASSSSRGGANTIYF.

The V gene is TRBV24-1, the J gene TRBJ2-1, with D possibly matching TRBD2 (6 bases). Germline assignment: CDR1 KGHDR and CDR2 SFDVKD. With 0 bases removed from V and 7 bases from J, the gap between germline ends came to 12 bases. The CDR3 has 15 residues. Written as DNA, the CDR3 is TGTGCCACCAGTGATTTGGCGGGGAGAAGGAATGAGCAGTTCTTC. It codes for CATSDLAGRRNEQFF.

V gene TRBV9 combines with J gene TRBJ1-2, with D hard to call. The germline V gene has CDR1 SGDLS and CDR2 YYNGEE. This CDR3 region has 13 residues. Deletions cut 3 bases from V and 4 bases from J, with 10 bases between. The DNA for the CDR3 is TGTGCCAGCAGCGACAGTAAATCCTATGGCTACACCTTC. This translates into CASSDSKSYGYTF. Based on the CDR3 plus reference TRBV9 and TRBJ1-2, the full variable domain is DSGVTQTPKHLITATGQRVTLRCSPRSGDLSVYWYQQSLDQGLQFLIQYYNGEERAKGNILERFSAQQFPDLHSELNLSSLELGDSALYFCASSDSKSYGYTFGSGTRLTVV.